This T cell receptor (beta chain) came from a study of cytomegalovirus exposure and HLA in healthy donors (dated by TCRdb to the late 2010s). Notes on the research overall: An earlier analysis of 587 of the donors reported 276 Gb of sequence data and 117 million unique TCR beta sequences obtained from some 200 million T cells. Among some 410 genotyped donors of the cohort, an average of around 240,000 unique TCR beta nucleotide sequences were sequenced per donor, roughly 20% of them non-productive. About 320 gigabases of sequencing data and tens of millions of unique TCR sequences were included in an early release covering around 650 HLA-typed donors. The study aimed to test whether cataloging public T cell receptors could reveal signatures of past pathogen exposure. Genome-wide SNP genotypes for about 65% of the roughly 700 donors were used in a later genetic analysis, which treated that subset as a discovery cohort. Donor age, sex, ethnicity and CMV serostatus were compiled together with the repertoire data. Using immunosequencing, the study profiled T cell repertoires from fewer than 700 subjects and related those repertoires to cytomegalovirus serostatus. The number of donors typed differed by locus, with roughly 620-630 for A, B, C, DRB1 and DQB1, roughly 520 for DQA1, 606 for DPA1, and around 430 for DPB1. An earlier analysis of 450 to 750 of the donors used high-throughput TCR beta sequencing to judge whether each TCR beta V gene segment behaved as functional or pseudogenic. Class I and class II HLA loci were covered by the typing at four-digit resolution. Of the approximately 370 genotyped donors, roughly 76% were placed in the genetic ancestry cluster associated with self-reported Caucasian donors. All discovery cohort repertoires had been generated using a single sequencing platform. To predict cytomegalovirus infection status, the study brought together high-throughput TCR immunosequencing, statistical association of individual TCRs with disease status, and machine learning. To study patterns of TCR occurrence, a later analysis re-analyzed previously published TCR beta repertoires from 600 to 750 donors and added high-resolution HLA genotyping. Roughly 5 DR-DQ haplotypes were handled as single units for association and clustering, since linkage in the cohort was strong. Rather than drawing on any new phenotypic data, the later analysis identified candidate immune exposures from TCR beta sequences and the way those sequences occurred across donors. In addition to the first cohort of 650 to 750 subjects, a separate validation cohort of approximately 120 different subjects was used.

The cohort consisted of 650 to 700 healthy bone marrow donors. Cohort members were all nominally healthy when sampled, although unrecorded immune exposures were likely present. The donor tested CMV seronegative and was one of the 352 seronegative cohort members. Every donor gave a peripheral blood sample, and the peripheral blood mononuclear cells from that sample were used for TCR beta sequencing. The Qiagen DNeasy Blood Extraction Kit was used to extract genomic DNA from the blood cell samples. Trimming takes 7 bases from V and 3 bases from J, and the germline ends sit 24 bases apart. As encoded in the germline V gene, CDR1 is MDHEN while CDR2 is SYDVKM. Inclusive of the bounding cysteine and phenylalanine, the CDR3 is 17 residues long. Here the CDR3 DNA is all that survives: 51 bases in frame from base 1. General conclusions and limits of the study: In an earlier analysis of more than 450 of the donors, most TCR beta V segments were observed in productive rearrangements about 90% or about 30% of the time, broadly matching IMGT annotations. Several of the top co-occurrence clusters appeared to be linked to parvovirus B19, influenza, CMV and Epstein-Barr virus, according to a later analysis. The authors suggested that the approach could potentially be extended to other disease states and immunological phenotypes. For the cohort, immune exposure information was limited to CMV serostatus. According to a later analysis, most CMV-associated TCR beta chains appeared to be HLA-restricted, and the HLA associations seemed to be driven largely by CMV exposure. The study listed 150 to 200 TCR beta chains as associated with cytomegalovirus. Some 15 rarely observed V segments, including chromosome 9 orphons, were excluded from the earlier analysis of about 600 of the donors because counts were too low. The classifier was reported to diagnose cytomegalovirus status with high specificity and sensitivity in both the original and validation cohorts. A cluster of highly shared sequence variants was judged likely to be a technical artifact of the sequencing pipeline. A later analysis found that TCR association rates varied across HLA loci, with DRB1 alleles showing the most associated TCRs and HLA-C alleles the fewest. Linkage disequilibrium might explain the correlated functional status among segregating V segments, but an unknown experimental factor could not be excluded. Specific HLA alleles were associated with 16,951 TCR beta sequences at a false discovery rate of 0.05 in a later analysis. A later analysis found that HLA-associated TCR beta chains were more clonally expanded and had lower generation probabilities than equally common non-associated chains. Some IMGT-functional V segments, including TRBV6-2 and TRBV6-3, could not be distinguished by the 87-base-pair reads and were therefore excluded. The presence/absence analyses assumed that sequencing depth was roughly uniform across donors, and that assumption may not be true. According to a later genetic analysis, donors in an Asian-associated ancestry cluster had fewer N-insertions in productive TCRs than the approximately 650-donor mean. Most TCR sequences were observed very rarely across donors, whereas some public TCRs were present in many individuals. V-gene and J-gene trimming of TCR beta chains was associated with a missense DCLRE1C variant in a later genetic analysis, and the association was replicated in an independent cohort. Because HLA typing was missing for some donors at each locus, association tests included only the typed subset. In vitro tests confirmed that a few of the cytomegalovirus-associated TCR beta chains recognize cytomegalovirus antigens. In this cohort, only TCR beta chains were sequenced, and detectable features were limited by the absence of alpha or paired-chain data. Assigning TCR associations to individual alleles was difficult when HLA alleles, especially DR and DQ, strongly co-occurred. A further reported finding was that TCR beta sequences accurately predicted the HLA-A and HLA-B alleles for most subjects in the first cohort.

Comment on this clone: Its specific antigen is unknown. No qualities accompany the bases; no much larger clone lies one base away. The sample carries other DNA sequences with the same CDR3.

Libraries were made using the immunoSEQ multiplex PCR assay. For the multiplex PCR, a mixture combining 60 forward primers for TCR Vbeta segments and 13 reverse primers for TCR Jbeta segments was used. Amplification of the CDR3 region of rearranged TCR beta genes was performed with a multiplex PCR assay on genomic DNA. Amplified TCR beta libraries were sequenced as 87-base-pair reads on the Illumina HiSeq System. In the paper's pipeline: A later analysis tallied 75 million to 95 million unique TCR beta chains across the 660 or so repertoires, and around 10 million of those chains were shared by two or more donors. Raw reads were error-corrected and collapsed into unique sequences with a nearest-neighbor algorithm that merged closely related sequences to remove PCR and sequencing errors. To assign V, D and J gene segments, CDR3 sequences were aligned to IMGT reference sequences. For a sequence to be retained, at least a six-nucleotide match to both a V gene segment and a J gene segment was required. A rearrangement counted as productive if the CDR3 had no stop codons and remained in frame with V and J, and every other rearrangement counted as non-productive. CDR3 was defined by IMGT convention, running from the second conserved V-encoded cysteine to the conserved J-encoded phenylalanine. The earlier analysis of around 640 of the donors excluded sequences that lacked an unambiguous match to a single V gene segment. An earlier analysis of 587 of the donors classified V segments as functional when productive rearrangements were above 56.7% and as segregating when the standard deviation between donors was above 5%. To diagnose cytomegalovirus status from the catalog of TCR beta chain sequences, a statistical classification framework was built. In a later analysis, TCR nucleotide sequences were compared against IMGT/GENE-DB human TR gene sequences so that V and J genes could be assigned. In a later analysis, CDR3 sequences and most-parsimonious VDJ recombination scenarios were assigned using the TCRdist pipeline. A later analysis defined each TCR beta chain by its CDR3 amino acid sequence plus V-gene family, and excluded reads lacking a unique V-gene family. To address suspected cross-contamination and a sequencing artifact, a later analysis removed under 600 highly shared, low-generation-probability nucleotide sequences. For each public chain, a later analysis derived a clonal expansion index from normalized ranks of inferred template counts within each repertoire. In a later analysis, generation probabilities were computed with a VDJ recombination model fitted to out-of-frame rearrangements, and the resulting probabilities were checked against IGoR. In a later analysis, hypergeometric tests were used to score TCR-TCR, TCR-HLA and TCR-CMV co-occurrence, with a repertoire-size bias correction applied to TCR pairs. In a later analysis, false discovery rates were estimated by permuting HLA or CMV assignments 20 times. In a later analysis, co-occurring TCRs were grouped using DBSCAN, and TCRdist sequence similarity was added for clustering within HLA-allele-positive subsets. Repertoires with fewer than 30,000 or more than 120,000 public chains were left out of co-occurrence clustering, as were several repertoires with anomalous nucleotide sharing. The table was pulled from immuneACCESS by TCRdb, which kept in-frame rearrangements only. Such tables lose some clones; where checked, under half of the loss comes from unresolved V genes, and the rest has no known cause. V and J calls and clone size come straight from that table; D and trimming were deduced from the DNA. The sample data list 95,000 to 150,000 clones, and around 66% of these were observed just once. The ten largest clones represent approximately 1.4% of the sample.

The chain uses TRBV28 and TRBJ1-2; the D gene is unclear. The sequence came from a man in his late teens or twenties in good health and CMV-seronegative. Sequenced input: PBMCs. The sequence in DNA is TGTGCCAGCACCCTGGGAGGAGGGAAGATCAGATACTATGGCTACACCTTC. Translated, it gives CASTLGGGKIRYYGYTF.